The count of the clone carrying this TCR beta chain is one. As yet, its antigen is unknown. These data come from a study of long-term antiretroviral therapy in people with HIV. Notes on the study in general: The study lacked data on ART adherence, viral resistance or therapy changes.

CDR3 length: 14 residues. The V and J ends lost 3 bases and 7 bases, in that order; junction bases with no gene match: 4. Germline V CDR1 and CDR2: LGHNA, YSLEER. The immunoSEQ assay was v3.0, run at survey level. Clones were read by immunoSEQ multiplex PCR, and TCRdb kept only the in-frame ones, dropping some. Counted here are about 12,000 clones, 65% to 85% occurring once; the ten biggest clones make up 9.5% to 13%. The receptor comes from a woman aged 35 to 49 with HIV. The source material was unsorted PBMCs, sampled 0.8 years before starting antiretroviral therapy. The chain uses TRBV4-3 and TRBJ2-1; 9 nucleotides agree with TRBD2. In nucleotides, the CDR3 is TGCGCCAGCAGCCAGACTAGCGGTAGAAATGAGCAGTTCTTC. Translating it yields CASSQTSGRNEQFF.